The clone carrying this T cell receptor (beta chain) showed up just a few times. Its antigen is currently unknown. Produced via immunoSEQ multiplex PCR; TCRdb's table is partial and in-frame only. Here the sample spans 6,500 to 10,000 clones, around 83% being singletons. The V end was cut by 2 bases, the J end by 6 bases, with 11 bases between. This CDR3 comprises 13 residues. Germline V gives CDR1 MNHEY, CDR2 SVGAGI. This sample stems from a study of immune evolution from preneoplasia to lung adenocarcinoma. Findings of the study overall: Later-stage lesions seemingly showed higher T cell density and diversity than normal lung.

What was sequenced was FFPE invasive lung adenocarcinoma tissue. This clonotype originated in a person aged 45 to 69 with lung adenocarcinoma. V is TRBV6-5 and J is TRBJ2-7, with no clear D. CDR3 bases: TGTGCCAGCAGTTACCCTGACGGCGGCGAGCAGTACTTC. Its translation is CASSYPDGGEQYF.